This T cell receptor beta chain stems from a study of blood T cell repertoires in COVID-19. In the study overall: Acute and convalescent COVID-19 specimens originated in the United States, Italy and Spain. In each case, the material was cDNA or gDNA derived from T cells, B-cell-depleted T cells, or PBMCs.

Sequencing used immunoSEQ multiplex PCR; TCRdb keeps in-frame clones, though not all of them. The sample holds 90,000 to 150,000 clones, over 65% seen once. Germline V gives CDR1 MNHEY, CDR2 SMNVEV (reference sequence). This CDR3 is 14 amino acids long. V lost 4 bases to trimming and J lost 7 bases, with 11 bases between them. This sequence joins TRBV27 and TRBJ1-6, with D hard to call. This TCR was recovered from a man aged 55 to 70 with acute or convalescent COVID-19. The sequencing input was peripheral blood. CDR3: CASSSRVQNSPLHF. In nucleotides, the CDR3 is TGTGCCAGCAGTTCCCGGGTTCAAAATTCACCCCTCCACTTT.